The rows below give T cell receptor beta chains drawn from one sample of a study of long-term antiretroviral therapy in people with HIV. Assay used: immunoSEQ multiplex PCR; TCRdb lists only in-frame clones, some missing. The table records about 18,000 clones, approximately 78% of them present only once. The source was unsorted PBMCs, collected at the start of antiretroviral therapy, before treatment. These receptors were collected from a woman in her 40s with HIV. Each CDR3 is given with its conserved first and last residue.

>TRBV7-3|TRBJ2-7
CASSFREDWGYEQYF
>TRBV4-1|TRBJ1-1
CASSQSEGGTEAFF
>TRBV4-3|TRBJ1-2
CASSQDRGYGGYTF
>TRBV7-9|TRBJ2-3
CASSRSTDTQYF
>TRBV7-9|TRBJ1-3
CASSLQGTGNTIYF
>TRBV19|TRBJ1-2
CASNWDGPNYGYTF
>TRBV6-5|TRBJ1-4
CASSPNVATNEKLFF
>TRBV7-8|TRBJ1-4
CASSLVPSRDRGSAEKLFF
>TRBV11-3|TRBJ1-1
CASSLSGQGATEAFF
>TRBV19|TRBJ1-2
CASSTVGGRRISYGYTF
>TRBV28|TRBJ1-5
CATKIRQGVNQPQHF
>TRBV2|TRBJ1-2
CASSEARQRANYGYTF
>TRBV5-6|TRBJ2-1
CASSDRYRASSSYNEQFF
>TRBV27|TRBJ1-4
CASSLSGVVNEKLFF
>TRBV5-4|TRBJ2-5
CASSPSEGETQYF
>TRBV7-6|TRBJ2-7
CASSLNQGPTYEQYF
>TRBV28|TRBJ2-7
CATAGQGLYEQYF
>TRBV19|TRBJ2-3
CASSITSGYTDTQYF
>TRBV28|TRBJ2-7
CASSLKQGPYEQYF
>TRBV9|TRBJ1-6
CASSVGSRVSYNSPLHF
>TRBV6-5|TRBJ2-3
CASSYPHAGTDTQYF
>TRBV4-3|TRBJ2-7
CASSQEGGRDEQYF
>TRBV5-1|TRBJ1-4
CASSRGAQATNEKLFF
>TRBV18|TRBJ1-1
CASSPREGGMTEAFF
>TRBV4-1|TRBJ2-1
CASSQADLISYNEQFF
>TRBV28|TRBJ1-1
CATKGSAGSSTEAFF
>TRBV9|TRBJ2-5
CASTGHETQYF
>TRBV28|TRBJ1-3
CASGQGEWNTIYF
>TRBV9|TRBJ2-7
CASSVGSGGLSYEQYF
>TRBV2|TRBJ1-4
CASNRRGQGNEKLFF
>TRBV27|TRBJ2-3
CASSRGQGTQYF
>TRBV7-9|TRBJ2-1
CASSLGTIGPTSYNEQFF
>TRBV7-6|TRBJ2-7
CASSKTFSRGGEQYF
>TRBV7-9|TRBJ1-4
CASSLTNEKLFF
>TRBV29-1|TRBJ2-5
CSVGQGGETQYF
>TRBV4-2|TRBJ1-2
CASSQGAGMYGYTF
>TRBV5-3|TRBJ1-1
CARRQDGLNTEAFF
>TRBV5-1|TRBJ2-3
CASSSGDFTDTQYF
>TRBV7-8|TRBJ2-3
CASSLGRAVDTQYF
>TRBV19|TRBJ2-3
CASSIDAGVPPGTDTQYF
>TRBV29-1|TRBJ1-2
CSVGQGVAYGYTF
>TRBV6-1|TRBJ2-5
CASSEVRQGAGGTQYF
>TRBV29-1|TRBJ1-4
CSVEGSRTNEKLFF